This TCR beta chain was found in a study of spatial heterogeneity in lung cancer. TCRdb redid the calling of the 5' RACE reads with MiXCR, one entry per CDR3 protein. Among approximately 52,000 distinct CDR3 sequences, less than 6% were seen once, and the ten largest hold around 10%. V shed 6 bases and J shed 6 bases, with 18 bases lying between them. The germline CDR1 and CDR2 sequences are MDHEN and SYDVKM. This CDR3 is 14 amino acids long. This clonotype was recorded many times. The time point was: sample taken at primary tumor resection. In each case, whole RNA from tumor, nontumor lung or frozen PBMC was sequenced unsorted.

The rearrangement links TRBV28 to TRBJ2-7; TRBD2 might be the D (6 bases). The receptor was isolated from a male donor with early-stage non-small cell lung cancer. This material consisted of PBMCs, taken at surgery. In nucleotides, the CDR3 is TGTGCCAGCAGCCTCGGACTAAGCGTCCTCGAGCAGTACTTC. This encodes CASSLGLSVLEQYF.